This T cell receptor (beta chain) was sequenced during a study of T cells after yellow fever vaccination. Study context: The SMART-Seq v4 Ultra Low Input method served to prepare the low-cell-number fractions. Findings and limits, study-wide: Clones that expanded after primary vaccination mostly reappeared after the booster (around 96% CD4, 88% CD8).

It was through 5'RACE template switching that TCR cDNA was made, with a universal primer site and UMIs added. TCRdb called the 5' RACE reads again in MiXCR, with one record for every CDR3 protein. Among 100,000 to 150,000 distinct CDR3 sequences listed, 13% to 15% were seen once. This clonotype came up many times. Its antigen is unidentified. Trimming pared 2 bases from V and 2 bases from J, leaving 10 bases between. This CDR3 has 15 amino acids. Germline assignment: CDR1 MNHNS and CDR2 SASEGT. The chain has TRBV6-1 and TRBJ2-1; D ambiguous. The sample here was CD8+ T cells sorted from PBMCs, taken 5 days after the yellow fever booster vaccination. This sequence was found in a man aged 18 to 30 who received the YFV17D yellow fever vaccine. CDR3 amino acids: CASSENSAAYNEQFF. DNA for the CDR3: TGTGCCAGCAGTGAAAACAGCGCTGCCTACAATGAGCAGTTCTTC.